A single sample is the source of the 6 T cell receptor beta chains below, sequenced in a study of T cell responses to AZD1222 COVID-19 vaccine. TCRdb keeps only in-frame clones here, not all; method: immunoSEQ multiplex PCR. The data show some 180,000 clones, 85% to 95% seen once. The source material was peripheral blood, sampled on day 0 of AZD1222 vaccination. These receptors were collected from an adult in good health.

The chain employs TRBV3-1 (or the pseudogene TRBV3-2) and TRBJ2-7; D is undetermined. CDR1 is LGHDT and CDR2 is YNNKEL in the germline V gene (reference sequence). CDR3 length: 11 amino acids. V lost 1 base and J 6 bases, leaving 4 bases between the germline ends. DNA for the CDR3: TGTGCCAGCAGCCAAGGGACCGAGCAGTACTTC. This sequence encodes CASSQGTEQYF.

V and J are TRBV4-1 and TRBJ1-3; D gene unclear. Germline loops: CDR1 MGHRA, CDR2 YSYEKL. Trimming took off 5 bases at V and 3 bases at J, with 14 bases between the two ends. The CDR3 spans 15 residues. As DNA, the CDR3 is TGCGCCAGCAGCTTGGGGAGCTCTCATGGAAACACCATATATTTT. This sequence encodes CASSLGSSHGNTIYF.

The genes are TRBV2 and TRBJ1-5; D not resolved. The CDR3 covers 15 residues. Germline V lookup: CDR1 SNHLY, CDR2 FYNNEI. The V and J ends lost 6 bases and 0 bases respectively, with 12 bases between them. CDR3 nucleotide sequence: TGTGCCAGCAGGGAGGAGCTTTATAGCAATCAGCCCCAGCATTTT. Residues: CASREELYSNQPQHF.

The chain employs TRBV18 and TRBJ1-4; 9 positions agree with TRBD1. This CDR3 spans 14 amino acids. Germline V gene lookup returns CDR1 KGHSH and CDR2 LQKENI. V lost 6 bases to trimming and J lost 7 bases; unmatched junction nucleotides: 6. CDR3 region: CASSGDRVAEKLFF. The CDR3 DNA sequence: TGTGCCAGCTCTGGGGACAGGGTGGCTGAAAAACTGTTTTTT.

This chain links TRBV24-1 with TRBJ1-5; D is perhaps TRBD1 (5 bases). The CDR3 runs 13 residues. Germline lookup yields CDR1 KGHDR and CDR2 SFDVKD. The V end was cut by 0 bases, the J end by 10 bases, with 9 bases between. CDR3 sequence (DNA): TGTGCCACCAGTGATTTGCGATGGGGCCCCCAGCATTTT. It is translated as CATSDLRWGPQHF.

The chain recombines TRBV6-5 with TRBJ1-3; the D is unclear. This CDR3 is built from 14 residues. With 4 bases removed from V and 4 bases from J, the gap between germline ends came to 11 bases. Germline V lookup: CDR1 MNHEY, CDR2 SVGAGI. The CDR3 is CASSSAEEGNTIYF. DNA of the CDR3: TGTGCCAGCAGTTCCGCTGAAGAGGGAAACACCATATATTTT.